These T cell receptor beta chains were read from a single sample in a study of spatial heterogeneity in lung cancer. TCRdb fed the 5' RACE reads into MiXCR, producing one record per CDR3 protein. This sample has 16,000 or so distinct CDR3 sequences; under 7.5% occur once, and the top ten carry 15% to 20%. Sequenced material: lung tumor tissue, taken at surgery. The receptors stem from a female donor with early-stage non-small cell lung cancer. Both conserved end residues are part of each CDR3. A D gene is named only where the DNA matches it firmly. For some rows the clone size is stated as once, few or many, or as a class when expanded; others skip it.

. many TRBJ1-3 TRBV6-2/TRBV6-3 TGTGCCAGCAGCCTCCGGAGGGCTGGAAACACCATATATTTT CASSLRRAGNTIYF
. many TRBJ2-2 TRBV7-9 TGTGCCAGCAGCCGATATGGGACGGTGAACACCGGGGAGCTGTTTTTT CASSRYGTVNTGELFF
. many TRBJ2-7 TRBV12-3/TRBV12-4 TGTGCCAGCAGCCCCCAACCCCCACCGTTATACGAGCAGTACTTC CASSPQPPPLYEQYF
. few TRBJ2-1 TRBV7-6 TGTGCCAGCAGCGGCCGGGGGTACAATGAGCAGTTCTTC CASSGRGYNEQFF
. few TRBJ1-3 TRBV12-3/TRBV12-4 TGTGCCAGCAGACCCCCGGGGGATCCTGGAAACACCATATATTTT CASRPPGDPGNTIYF
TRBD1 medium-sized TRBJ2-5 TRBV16 TGTGCCAGCAGCGACAGGGGTCAAGAGACCCAGTACTTC CASSDRGQETQYF
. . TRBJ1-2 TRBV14 TGTGCCAGCACTCGGGGGGCTAACTATGGCTACACCTTC CASTRGANYGYTF
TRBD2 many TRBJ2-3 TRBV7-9 TGTGCCAGCAGCTTATGGTCTAGCGGGGGCACAGATACGCAGTATTTT CASSLWSSGGTDTQYF
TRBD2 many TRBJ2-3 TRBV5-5 TGTGCCAGCAGCTTGGTTTTCGGACTAGCGGGGAGCACAGATACGCAGTATTTT CASSLVFGLAGSTDTQYF
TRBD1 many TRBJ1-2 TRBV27 TGTGCCAGCAGTCCGGGACAGGGTTCTGGCTACACCTTC CASSPGQGSGYTF
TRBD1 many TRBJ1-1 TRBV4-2 TGTGCCAGCAGCCAACCCGGACAGGGGAGGACTGAAGCTTTCTTT CASSQPGQGRTEAFF
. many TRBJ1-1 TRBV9 TGTGCCAGCACCCCTGGGCGGGGGGGCATCGGCACTGAAGCTTTCTTT CASTPGRGGIGTEAFF
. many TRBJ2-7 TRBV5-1 TGCGCCAGCAGCCCCGGGACGGCGACCTACGAGCAGTACTTC CASSPGTATYEQYF
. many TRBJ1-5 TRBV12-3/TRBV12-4 TGTGCCAGCAGTTTCTCGGGGATCGATCAGCCCCAGCATTTT CASSFSGIDQPQHF
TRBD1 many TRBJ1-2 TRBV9 TGTGCCAGCAGCCTGGGACAGCCCCATGGCTACACCTTC CASSLGQPHGYTF
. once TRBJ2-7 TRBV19 TGTACCAGTAGTAAGGGGTCCTACGAGCAGTACTTC CTSSKGSYEQYF
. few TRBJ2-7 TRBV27 TGTGCCAGCAAATTGACAGGTGCAGTCGAGCAGTACTTC CASKLTGAVEQYF
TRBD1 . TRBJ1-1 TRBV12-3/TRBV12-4 TGTGCCAGCAGTCGCTCGGACAGGGCCAACACTGAAGCTTTCTTT CASSRSDRANTEAFF
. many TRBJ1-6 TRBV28 TGTGCCAGCAGCTCCAATTCACCCCTCCACTTT CASSSNSPLHF
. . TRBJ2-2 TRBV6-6 TGTGCCAGCATTCAGGGGGGCACCGGGGAGCTGTTTTTT CASIQGGTGELFF
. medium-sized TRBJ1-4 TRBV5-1 TGCGCCAGCAGCTTTTGGGGGTCGGAACTGTTTTTT CASSFWGSELFF
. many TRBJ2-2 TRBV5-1 TGCGCCAGCAGCTTGTTGGAAGGGGTATGGACCGGGGAGCTGTTTTTT CASSLLEGVWTGELFF
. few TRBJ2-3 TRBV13 TGTGCCAGCAGCTTAAGGGGCGCAGATACGCAGTATTTT CASSLRGADTQYF
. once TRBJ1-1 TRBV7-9 TGTGCCAGCAGCTTAGAGCAGGGCACTGAAGCTTTCTTT CASSLEQGTEAFF
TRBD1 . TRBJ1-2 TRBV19 TGTGCCAGTGGGGCAGGACAGGTTGGTTATGGCTACACCTTC CASGAGQVGYGYTF
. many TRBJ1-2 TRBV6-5 TGTGCCAGCAGTTACTCCGGCAGCGGGGAGCCTTATGGCTACACCTTC CASSYSGSGEPYGYTF
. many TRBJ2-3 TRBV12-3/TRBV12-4 TGTGCCAGCAGTTTAGCCGCGGGGGCTGGTGTTACGCAGTATTTT CASSLAAGAGVTQYF
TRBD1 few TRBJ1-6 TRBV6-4 TGTGCCAGCAGTGAGTGGACAGGCGAACCCCTCCACTTT CASSEWTGEPLHF
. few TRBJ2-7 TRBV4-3 TGCGCCAGCAGCCAAGAGTTCGGGTACGAGCAGTACTTC CASSQEFGYEQYF
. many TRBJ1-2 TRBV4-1 TGCGCCAGCAGCCAACAATTCCCCCTAGTTGGGGACTATGGCTACACCTTC CASSQQFPLVGDYGYTF
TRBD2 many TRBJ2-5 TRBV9 TGTGCCAGCAGCCCCGGGACTAGCGGGGGGGCTGGGGAGACCCAGTACTTC CASSPGTSGGAGETQYF
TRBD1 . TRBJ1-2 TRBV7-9 TGTGCCAGCAGACCAGGTGGGGGACAGGGCTATGGCTACACCTTC CASRPGGGQGYGYTF
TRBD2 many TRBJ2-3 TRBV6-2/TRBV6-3 TGTGCCAGCAAGACAGCGGGGGCCGCCTCGAATACGCAGTATTTT CASKTAGAASNTQYF
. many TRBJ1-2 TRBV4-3 TGCGCCAGCAGCCAAGATTTAGGGACGGACCGTATCTATGGCTACACCTTC CASSQDLGTDRIYGYTF
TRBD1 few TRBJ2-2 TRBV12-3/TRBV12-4 TGTGCCAGCAGGGTGGACAGGGCCGGGGAGCTGTTTTTT CASRVDRAGELFF
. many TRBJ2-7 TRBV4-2 TGTGCCAGCAGCCAAGTGGGAGGGGGCGCGGACGAGCAGTACTTC CASSQVGGGADEQYF
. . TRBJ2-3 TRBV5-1 TGCGCCAGCAGCTTGGATTTCCCATCCACAGATACGCAGTATTTT CASSLDFPSTDTQYF
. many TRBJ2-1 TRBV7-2 TGTGCCAGCAGCTCGGACGGACTACCCTACAATGAGCAGTTCTTC CASSSDGLPYNEQFF
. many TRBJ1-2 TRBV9 TGTGCCAGCAGCGTCTTTGATGAGTTCCGATATGGCTATGGCTACACCTTC CASSVFDEFRYGYGYTF
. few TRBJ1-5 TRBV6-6 TGTGCCAGCAGTTACTCGGCAGGCCCTGCAACCTTTAGCAATCAGCCCCAGCATTTT CASSYSAGPATFSNQPQHF
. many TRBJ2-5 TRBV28 TGTGCCAGCAGTTTGGCTGTCCGGGCCCAAGAGACCCAGTACTTC CASSLAVRAQETQYF
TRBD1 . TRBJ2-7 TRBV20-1 TGCAGTGCTAGAGTTTCGACAGGGGGCATCGGCTACGAGCAGTACTTC CSARVSTGGIGYEQYF
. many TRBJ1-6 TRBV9 TGTGCCAGCAGCGAGGGGCCTCATAATTCACCCCTCCACTTT CASSEGPHNSPLHF
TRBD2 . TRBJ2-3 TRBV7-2 TGTGCCAGCAGCTTTATGGCGGGGGATTTAGATACGCAGTATTTT CASSFMAGDLDTQYF
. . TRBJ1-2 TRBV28 TGTGCCAGCAGGGCGGGGTCCTATGGCTACACCTTC CASRAGSYGYTF
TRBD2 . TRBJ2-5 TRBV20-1 TGCAGTGCTCCCGGACTAGCTGAAGAGACCCAGTACTTC CSAPGLAEETQYF
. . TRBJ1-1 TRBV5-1 TGCGTCAGCAGCCTGAACAGTGTGAACACTGAAGCTTTCTTT CVSSLNSVNTEAFF
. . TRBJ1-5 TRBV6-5 TGTGCCAGCAGTGGCATCAGGGGTCCCAATCAGCCCCAGCATTTT CASSGIRGPNQPQHF
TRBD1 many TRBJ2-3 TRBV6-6 TGTGCCAGCAGTTACGGGCAGGGGGTTCCAGATACGCAGTATTTT CASSYGQGVPDTQYF
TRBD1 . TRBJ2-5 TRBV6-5 TGTGCCAGCAGTTACGAACAGGGGCTCCGGAAGACCCAGTACTTC CASSYEQGLRKTQYF
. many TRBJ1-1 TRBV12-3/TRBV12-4 TGTGCCAGCTGGGCCCTGGGCACTGAAGCTTTCTTT CASWALGTEAFF
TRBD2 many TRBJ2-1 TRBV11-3 TGTGCCAGCAGCCCGTACGGGACTACCTCCGCGGAGGAGCAGTTCTTC CASSPYGTTSAEEQFF
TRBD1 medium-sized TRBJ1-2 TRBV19 TGTGCCAGTACCTCCTCTGGACAGGGGGCTTTTGGCTACACCTTC CASTSSGQGAFGYTF
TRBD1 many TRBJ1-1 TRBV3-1 TGTGCCAGCAGCCCCTCCGACAGGGGAAAGGCTGAAGCTTTCTTT CASSPSDRGKAEAFF
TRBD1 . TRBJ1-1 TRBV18 TGTGCCAGCTCACAGGGGACAGTATCTGAAGCTTTCTTT CASSQGTVSEAFF
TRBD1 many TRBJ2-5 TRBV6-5 TGTGCCAGCAGTTACGGCAGGGGGCGGTTAGAGACCCAGTACTTC CASSYGRGRLETQYF
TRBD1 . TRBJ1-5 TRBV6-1 TGTGCCAGCAGCACCCGAGAGGGGGCCTGGAATCAGCCCCAGCATTTT CASSTREGAWNQPQHF